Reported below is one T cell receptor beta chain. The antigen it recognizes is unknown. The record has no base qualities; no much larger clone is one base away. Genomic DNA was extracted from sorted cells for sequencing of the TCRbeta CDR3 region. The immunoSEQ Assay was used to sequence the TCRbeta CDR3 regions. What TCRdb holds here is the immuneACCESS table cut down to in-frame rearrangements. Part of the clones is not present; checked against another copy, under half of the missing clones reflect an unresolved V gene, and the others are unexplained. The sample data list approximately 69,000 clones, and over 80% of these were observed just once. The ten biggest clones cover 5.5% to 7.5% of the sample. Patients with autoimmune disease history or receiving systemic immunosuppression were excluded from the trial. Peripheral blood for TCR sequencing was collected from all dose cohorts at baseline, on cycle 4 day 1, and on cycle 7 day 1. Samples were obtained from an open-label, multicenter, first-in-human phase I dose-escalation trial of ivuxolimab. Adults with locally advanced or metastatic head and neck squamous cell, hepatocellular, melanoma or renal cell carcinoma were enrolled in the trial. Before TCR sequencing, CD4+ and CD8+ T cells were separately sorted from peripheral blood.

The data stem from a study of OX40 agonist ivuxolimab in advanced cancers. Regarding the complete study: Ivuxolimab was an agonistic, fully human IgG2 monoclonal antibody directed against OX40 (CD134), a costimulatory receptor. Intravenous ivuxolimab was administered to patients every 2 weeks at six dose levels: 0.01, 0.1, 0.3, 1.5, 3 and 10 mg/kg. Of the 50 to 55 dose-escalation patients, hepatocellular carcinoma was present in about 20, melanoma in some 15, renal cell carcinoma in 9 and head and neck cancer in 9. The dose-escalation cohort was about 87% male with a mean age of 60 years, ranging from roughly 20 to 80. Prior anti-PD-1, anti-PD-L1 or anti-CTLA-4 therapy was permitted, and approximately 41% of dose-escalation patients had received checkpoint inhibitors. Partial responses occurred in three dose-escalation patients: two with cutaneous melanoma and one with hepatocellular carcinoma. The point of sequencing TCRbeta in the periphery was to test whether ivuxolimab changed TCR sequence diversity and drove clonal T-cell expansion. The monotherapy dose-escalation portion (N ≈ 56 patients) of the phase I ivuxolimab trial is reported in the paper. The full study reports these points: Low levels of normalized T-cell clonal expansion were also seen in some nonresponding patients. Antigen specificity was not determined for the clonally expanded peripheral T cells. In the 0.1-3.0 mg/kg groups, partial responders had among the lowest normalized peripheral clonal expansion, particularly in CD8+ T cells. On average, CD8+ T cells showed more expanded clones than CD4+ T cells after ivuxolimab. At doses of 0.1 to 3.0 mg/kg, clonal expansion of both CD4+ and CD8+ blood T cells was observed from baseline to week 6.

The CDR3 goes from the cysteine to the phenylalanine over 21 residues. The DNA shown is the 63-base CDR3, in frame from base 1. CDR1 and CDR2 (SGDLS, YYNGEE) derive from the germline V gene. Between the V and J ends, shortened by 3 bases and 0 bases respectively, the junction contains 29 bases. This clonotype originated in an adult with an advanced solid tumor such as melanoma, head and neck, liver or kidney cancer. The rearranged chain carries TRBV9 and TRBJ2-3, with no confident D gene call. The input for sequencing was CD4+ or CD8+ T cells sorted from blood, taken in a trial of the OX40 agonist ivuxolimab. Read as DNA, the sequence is TGTGCCAGCAGCGACCCCGGGTTGGAGCCGACGCCGGGCCACAGCACAGATACGCAGTATTTT. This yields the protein CASSDPGLEPTPGHSTDTQYF. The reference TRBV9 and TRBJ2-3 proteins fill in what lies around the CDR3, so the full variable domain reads DSGVTQTPKHLITATGQRVTLRCSPRSGDLSVYWYQQSLDQGLQFLIQYYNGEERAKGNILERFSAQQFPDLHSELNLSSLELGDSALYFCASSDPGLEPTPGHSTDTQYFGPGTRLTVL.